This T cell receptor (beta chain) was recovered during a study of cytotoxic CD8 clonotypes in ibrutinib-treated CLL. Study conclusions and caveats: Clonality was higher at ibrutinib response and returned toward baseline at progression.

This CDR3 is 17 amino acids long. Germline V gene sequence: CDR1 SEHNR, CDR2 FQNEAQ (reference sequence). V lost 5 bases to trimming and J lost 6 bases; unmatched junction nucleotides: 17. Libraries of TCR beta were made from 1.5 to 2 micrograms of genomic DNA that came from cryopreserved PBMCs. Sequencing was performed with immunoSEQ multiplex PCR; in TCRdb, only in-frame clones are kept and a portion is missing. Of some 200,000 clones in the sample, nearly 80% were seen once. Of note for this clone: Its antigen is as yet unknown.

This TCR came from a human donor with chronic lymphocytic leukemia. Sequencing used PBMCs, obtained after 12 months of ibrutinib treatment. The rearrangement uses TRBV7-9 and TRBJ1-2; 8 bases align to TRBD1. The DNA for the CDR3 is TGTGCCAGCAGCCCTTGGGGGGACAGGAGAAGAATCAATGGCTACACCTTC. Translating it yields CASSPWGDRRRINGYTF.